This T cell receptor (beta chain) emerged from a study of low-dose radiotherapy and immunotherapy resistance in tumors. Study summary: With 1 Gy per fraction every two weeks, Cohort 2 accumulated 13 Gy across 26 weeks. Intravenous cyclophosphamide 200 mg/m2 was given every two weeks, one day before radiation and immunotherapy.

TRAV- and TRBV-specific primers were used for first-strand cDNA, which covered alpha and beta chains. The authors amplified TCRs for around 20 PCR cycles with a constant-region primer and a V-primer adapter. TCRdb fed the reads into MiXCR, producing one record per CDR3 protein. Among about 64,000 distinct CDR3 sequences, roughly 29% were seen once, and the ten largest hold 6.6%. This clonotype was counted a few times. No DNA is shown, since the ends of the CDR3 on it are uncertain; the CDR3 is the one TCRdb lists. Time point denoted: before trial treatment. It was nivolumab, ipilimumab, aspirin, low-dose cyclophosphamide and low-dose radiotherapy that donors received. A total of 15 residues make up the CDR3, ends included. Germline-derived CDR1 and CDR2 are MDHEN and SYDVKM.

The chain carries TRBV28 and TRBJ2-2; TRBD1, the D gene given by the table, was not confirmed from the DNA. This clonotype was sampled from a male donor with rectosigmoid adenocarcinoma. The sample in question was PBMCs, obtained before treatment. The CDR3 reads CASRSSPSTGELFFF.